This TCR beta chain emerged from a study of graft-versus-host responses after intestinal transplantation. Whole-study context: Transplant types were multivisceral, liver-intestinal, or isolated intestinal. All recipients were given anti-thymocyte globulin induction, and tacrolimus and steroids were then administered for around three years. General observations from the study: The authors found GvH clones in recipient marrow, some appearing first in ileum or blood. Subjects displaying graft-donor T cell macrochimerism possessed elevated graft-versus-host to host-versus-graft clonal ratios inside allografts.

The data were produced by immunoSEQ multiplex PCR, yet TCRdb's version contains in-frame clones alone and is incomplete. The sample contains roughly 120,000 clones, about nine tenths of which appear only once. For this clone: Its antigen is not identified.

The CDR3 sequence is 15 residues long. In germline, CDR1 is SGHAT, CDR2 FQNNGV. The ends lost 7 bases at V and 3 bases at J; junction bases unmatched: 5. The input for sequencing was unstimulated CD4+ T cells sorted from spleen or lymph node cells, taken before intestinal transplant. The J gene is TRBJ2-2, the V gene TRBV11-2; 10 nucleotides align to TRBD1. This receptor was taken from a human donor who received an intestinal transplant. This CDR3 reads CASTRQGAHTGELFF. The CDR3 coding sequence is TGTGCCAGCACCCGACAGGGGGCCCACACCGGGGAGCTGTTTTTT.